Presented here are 9 T cell receptor beta chains from one specimen sequenced in a study of shared clonotypes between healthy human individuals. Sequenced by immunoSEQ multiplex PCR; TCRdb stores in-frame clones only, minus some. The sample includes under 850,000 clones, about two thirds of them seen just once. The sample consisted of memory CD4+ T cells sorted from blood. As for subset: CD45RA-negative fraction. The receptors derive from a woman in her twenties or thirties in good health.

V is TRBV5-4 and J is TRBJ2-1; 9 bases align to TRBD2. CDR1 and CDR2 from the germline V gene are SGHNT and YYREEE (reference sequence). This CDR3 is built from 16 residues. The ends lost 4 bases at V and 2 bases at J; junction bases unmatched: 7. In DNA, the CDR3 is TGTGCCAGCAGCCCAGGCGGGAGGGCTACCTACAATGAGCAGTTCTTC. This gives the protein CASSPGGRATYNEQFF.

The rearrangement joins TRBV6-5 to TRBJ1-1; D is unclear. This CDR3 comprises 11 residues. Per germline, CDR1 MNHEY and CDR2 SVGAGI. With 2 bases removed from V and 9 bases from J, the gap between germline ends came to 7 bases. Here the CDR3 reads CASSYGRQAFF. The CDR3 DNA reads TGTGCCAGCAGTTACGGCAGGCAAGCTTTCTTT.

This sequence joins TRBV5-1 and TRBJ1-3; D gene unclear. Germline V gene sequence: CDR1 SGHRS, CDR2 YFSETQ. V lost 6 bases and J lost 0, with 13 bases in between. The CDR3 runs to 15 residues. The CDR3 nucleotides are TGCGCCAGCAAATCAAACCCCTTCTCTGGAAACACCATATATTTT. As protein: CASKSNPFSGNTIYF. The full variable domain, in which reference TRBV5-1 and TRBJ1-3 provide the parts outside the CDR3, is KAGVTQTPRYLIKTRGQQVTLSCSPISGHRSVSWYQQTPGQGLQFLFEYFSETQRNKGNFPGRFSGRQFSNSRSEMNVSTLELGDSALYLCASKSNPFSGNTIYFGEGSWLTVV.

The J gene is TRBJ2-7, the V gene TRBV11-2; 10 positions match TRBD1. Germline values: CDR1 SGHAT, CDR2 FQNNGV. V lost 7 bases to trimming and J lost 7 bases; unmatched junction nucleotides: 7. The CDR3 is 13 amino acids. CDR3: CASNFDRGREQYF. For the CDR3, the DNA is TGTGCCAGCAACTTCGACAGGGGGCGGGAGCAGTACTTC.

This sequence joins TRBV28 and TRBJ1-2; TRBD1 might be the D (6 bases). Trimming left V 2 bases short and J 5 bases short, with 9 bases between. This CDR3 region has 13 residues. CDR1 and CDR2 from the germline V gene are MDHEN and SYDVKM. The CDR3 DNA follows: TGTGCCAGCAGTTTAAGGGGGGTTTATGGCTACACCTTC. Translated: CASSLRGVYGYTF.

The rearrangement links TRBV6-6 to TRBJ1-2; D ambiguous. Deletions cut 2 bases from V and 1 base from J, with 5 bases between. The CDR3 is 13 residues long. The germline gives CDR1 MNHNY, CDR2 SVGAGI (reference sequence). In DNA form, the CDR3 reads TGTGCCAGCAGTTACCGGGATAACTATGGCTACACCTTC. Translated, it gives CASSYRDNYGYTF.

This chain connects TRBV7-2 to TRBJ2-5, with 8 positions matching TRBD2. Germline loops: CDR1 SGHTA, CDR2 FQGNSA. V gave up 1 base and J gave up 1 base; unmatched junction bases: 5. This CDR3 is built from 16 residues. As DNA, the CDR3 is TGTGCCAGCAGCTTAGGCGGCGGGGGGCGCCAAGAGACCCAGTACTTC. This sequence encodes CASSLGGGGRQETQYF. The complete variable domain, with remaining parts taken from reference TRBV7-2 and TRBJ2-5, reads GAGVSQSPSNKVTEKGKDVELRCDPISGHTALYWYRQSLGQGLEFLIYFQGNSAPDKSGLPSDRFSAERTGGSVSTLTIQRTQQEDSAVYLCASSLGGGGRQETQYFGPGTRLLVL.

The chain combines TRBV6-5 with TRBJ2-7; 10 bases are shared with TRBD1. Germline V CDR1 and CDR2: MNHEY, SVGAGI. V was pared by 6 bases and J by 4 bases, with 6 bases of the junction left unmatched. The CDR3 spans 14 residues. The CDR3: CASRKGQGWYEQYF. Here the CDR3 DNA reads TGTGCCAGCAGAAAGGGACAGGGGTGGTACGAGCAGTACTTC.

This clone has more than one count but fewer than ten. The CDR3 loop reads CASSVRPLANEQFF. For the CDR3, the DNA is TGTGCCAGCAGCGTCCGCCCACTAGCGAATGAGCAGTTCTTC. The chain uses TRBV9 and TRBJ2-1; TRBD2 aligns across 7 bases. Germline V CDR1 and CDR2: SGDLS, YYNGEE. After removal of 2 bases from V and 7 bases from J, the junction contained 6 bases not matched to a gene. This CDR3 spans 14 amino acids.